A selection of T cell receptor beta chains follows, all from one sample in a study of cytomegalovirus exposure and HLA in healthy donors. Repertoires were generated with immunoSEQ multiplex PCR, while TCRdb's copy carries only in-frame clones and drops some. In the table there are 150,000 to 180,000 clones, 65% to 75% of which are singletons. Specimen: PBMCs. The receptor source for this set is a man younger than 40 in good health and CMV-seronegative. Each CDR3 is given with its conserved first and last residue. D genes are given only for firm matches. The listing skips clone size in some rows; elsewhere it reads once, few, many or a size class.

j_call: TRBJ1-5
d_call: -
clone_size: many
v_call: TRBV19
cdr3_nt: TGTGCCAGCCGGGGAAGCAATCAGCCCCAGCATTTT
cdr3_aa: CASRGSNQPQHF

j_call: TRBJ1-1
d_call: TRBD1
clone_size: -
v_call: TRBV19
cdr3_nt: TGTGCCAGCCGGGACAGGGGGTTTGGGACTGAAGCTTTCTTT
cdr3_aa: CASRDRGFGTEAFF

j_call: TRBJ1-3
d_call: -
clone_size: once
v_call: TRBV5-1
cdr3_nt: TGCGCCAGCAGCTTGATGGGACAAGGGAATGGAAACACCATATATTTT
cdr3_aa: CASSLMGQGNGNTIYF

j_call: TRBJ2-5
d_call: TRBD2
clone_size: -
v_call: TRBV15
cdr3_nt: TGTGCCACCTCACTAGCGGGGGTAGAGGAGACCCAGTACTTC
cdr3_aa: CATSLAGVEETQYF

j_call: TRBJ2-7
d_call: -
clone_size: -
v_call: TRBV29-1
cdr3_nt: TGCAGCGTTGAAGGTCCAGGACTTCCAAATCCTACGGAGCAGTACTTC
cdr3_aa: CSVEGPGLPNPTEQYF

j_call: TRBJ2-3
d_call: -
clone_size: -
v_call: TRBV14
cdr3_nt: TGTGCCAGCAGCCTACAGCCGGCAGATACGCAGTATTTT
cdr3_aa: CASSLQPADTQYF

j_call: TRBJ2-5
d_call: TRBD2
clone_size: once
v_call: TRBV6-6
cdr3_nt: TGTGCCAGCACCCCATTTAGCGGGGGGCCGGAGATCCAGTACTTC
cdr3_aa: CASTPFSGGPEIQYF

j_call: TRBJ1-1
d_call: -
clone_size: -
v_call: TRBV28
cdr3_nt: TGTGCCAGCAGTGTCCTCAGGGGCGCCGGGGACACTGAAGCTTTCTTT
cdr3_aa: CASSVLRGAGDTEAFF

j_call: TRBJ2-1
d_call: TRBD2
clone_size: -
v_call: TRBV7-9
cdr3_nt: TGTGCCAGCAGCTTAGGAGGCGCGGGGGGGTTGAATGAGCAGTTCTTC
cdr3_aa: CASSLGGAGGLNEQFF

j_call: TRBJ2-3
d_call: -
clone_size: -
v_call: TRBV6-6
cdr3_nt: TGTGCCAGCAGTCACCGGGACTCCACAGATACGCAGTATTTT
cdr3_aa: CASSHRDSTDTQYF

j_call: TRBJ2-2
d_call: -
clone_size: -
v_call: TRBV27
cdr3_nt: TGTGCCAGCAGTTTACTCCTGACAGGCGCTTCGAACACCGGGGAGCTGTTTTTT
cdr3_aa: CASSLLLTGASNTGELFF

j_call: TRBJ2-7
d_call: -
clone_size: -
v_call: TRBV13
cdr3_nt: TGTGCCAGCAGTTTTACGGTGACCTACGAGCAGTACTTC
cdr3_aa: CASSFTVTYEQYF

j_call: TRBJ2-2
d_call: -
clone_size: -
v_call: TRBV5-1
cdr3_nt: TGCGCCAGCAGCTTGGATAGGCAGGGCTACACCGGGGAGCTGTTTTTT
cdr3_aa: CASSLDRQGYTGELFF

j_call: TRBJ2-4
d_call: -
clone_size: -
v_call: TRBV6-1
cdr3_nt: TGTGCCAGCCAGGAAGCCAAAAACATTCAGTACTTC
cdr3_aa: CASQEAKNIQYF

j_call: TRBJ1-2
d_call: -
clone_size: -
v_call: TRBV5-4
cdr3_nt: TGTGCCAGCAGCGCATGGGGGGGTAACTATGGCTACACCTTC
cdr3_aa: CASSAWGGNYGYTF

j_call: TRBJ2-1
d_call: -
clone_size: -
v_call: TRBV5-1
cdr3_nt: TGCGCCAGCAGCTTGAATTCCGGCAGGAACAATGAGCAGTTCTTC
cdr3_aa: CASSLNSGRNNEQFF